The table lists the clone carrying this TCR beta chain with many counts. Its antigen is not known. These data are taken from a study of T cells in Graves' hyperthyroidism and ophthalmopathy. As for the study in general: Peripheral blood was acquired at first diagnosis, ahead of any therapy whatsoever.

General study points: In the blood, most expanded thyroid clonotypes above 0.001 appeared as well. Using 13 V-J features, a model discriminated ophthalmopathy from stable hyperthyroidism.

Authors of the study amplified TCR beta CDR3 regions from RNA transcripts. With the HTBI primer set, the TCR CDR3 went through a first round of RT-PCR. TCRdb recomputed calls from the multiplex PCR reads with MiXCR, one row per CDR3 protein. The sample has hundreds of thousands of distinct CDR3 sequences; over 15% are singletons. CDR1 and CDR2 (germline): LNHDA, SQIVND (reference sequence). V gave up 7 bases and J gave up 8 bases, with 12 bases separating them. CDR3 length: 12 amino acids. The J gene is TRBJ2-1, the V gene TRBV19, with D tentatively TRBD1 (5 bases). Sequencing used blood. The TCR sequence derives from a woman younger than 30 with Graves' hyperthyroidism. CDR3 in amino acids: CASKGLGHEQFF. CDR3 coding DNA: TGTGCCAGTAAGGGGTTAGGGCATGAGCAGTTCTTC.